This T cell receptor beta chain was captured by sequencing in a study of cytomegalovirus exposure and HLA in healthy donors. Comment on this clone: What it binds is unknown.

60 Vbeta and 13 Jbeta primers were used in PCR. Sequencing was performed with immunoSEQ multiplex PCR; in TCRdb, only in-frame clones are kept and a portion is missing. This table holds 150,000 to 200,000 clones, about four fifths found once. Points from the study as a whole: What TCR beta sequences reportedly achieved was accurate prediction of HLA-A and HLA-B alleles in most subjects.

The sequence derives from a woman aged 25 to 39 in good health and CMV-seropositive. Sample: PBMCs.

The CDR3 here is CASSDSGTETQYF. The CDR3, as DNA: TGTGCCAGCAGTGACTCGGGTACGGAGACCCAGTACTTC. J is TRBJ2-5 and V is TRBV25-1, with unresolved D. The V end lost 3 bases, the J end lost 5 bases, and 10 bases lay between the germline ends. The CDR3 spans 13 residues. Germline CDR1 is MGHDK and CDR2 is SYGVNS.